This T cell receptor beta chain was identified in a study of OX40 agonist ivuxolimab in advanced cancers. Study background: Therapy given before enrollment (anti-PD-1, anti-PD-L1 or anti-CTLA-4) was allowed, and approximately 40% had some.

TCRdb's table, derived via immunoSEQ multiplex PCR, lists solely in-frame clones and lacks some. The data show some 64,000 clones, approximately 85% seen once. CDR1 and CDR2 (germline): SNHLY, FYNNEI. The CDR3 length is 14 residues. V was clipped by 6 bases and J by 4 bases; unmatched bases: 5. The receptor's source is an adult with an advanced solid tumor such as melanoma, head and neck, liver or kidney cancer. The gene calls are TRBV2 and TRBJ1-5; 8 bases are shared with TRBD1. The source was CD4+ or CD8+ T cells sorted from blood, collected in a trial of the OX40 agonist ivuxolimab. CDR3 in DNA: TGTGCCAGCAGGGGACAGGCTTATAATCAGCCCCAGCATTTT. As protein: CASRGQAYNQPQHF.